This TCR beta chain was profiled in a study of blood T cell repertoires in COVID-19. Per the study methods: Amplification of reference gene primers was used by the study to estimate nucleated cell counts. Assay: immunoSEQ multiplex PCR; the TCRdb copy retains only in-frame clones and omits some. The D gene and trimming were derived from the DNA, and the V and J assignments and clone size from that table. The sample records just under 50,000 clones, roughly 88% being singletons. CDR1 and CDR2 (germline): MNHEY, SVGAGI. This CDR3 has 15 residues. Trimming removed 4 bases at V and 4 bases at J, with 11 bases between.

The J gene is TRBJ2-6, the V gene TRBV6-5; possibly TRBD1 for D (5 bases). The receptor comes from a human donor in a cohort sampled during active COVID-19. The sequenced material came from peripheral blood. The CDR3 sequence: CASSFLGLGANVLTF. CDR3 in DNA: TGTGCCAGCAGTTTCCTGGGGCTGGGGGCCAACGTCCTGACTTTC.